The source of this T cell receptor (beta chain) is a study of blood T cells in healthy people across ages. The study, taken as a whole, reports: From one million sequenced T cells, diversity estimates were lower bounds.

A second about 7 to 11 cycle PCR used barcoded and J-beta primers. TCRdb recomputed calls from the 5' RACE reads with MiXCR, one row per CDR3 protein. Among about 1.8 million distinct CDR3 sequences listed, just under 50% were seen once. The CDR3 totals 16 residues. The V gene's germline CDR1 is MDHEN and CDR2 SYDVKM. V shed 5 bases and J shed 4 bases, with 20 bases lying between them. Remarks on this clonotype: Its specificity is not known.

This sequence was found in a woman in her thirties or forties in good health. This chain connects TRBV28 to TRBJ2-5, with D perhaps TRBD1 (6 bases). Source material: blood. The CDR3 DNA sequence: TGTGCCAGCAGTGCTACAGGGTATCCCCCGGGAGAGACCCAGTACTTC. Translation: CASSATGYPPGETQYF.